The rows below give T cell receptor beta chains drawn from one sample of a study of glioma-infiltrating T cells. A single record per CDR3 protein comes from TCRdb applying MiXCR to the multiplex PCR reads. The sample yields 150,000 or so distinct CDR3 sequences, about 39% seen once. Material for sequencing was glioma tissue, nonneoplastic brain tissue, or PBMCs (not recorded which). All receptors come from a human donor with low-grade glioma or glioblastoma, undergoing nonglioma brain surgery, or in good health (not recorded which). Each CDR3 is given with its conserved first and last residue. A D gene is named only where the DNA matches it firmly. Not every row has a clone size; where given, it reads once, few, many or a size class.

j_call | v_call | d_call | clone_size | cdr3_length | cdr3_aa | cdr3_nt
TRBJ2-7 | TRBV2 | TRBD1 | few | 14 | CASRTGTGSYEQYF | TGTGCCAGCAGAACCGGGACAGGATCCTACGAGCAGTACTTC
TRBJ1-2 | TRBV27 | - | - | 12 | CARPIRTDGYTF | TGTGCCAGACCTATCCGGACGGATGGCTACACCTTC
TRBJ2-7 | TRBV27 | - | many | 14 | CASSPRSNSYEQYF | TGTGCCAGCAGTCCAAGGTCCAACTCCTACGAGCAGTACTTC
TRBJ2-1 | TRBV6-1 | TRBD2 | - | 15 | CASSVLAVGSTEQFF | TGTGCCAGCAGTGTTCTAGCGGTCGGTTCTACTGAGCAGTTCTTC
TRBJ1-5 | TRBV6-1 | - | few | 13 | CASSDLQHQPQHF | TGTGCCAGCAGTGACTTACAACATCAGCCCCAGCATTTT
TRBJ1-1 | TRBV6-1 | TRBD1 | few | 16 | CASIQSQDRENTEAFF | TGTGCCAGCATTCAATCCCAGGACAGGGAGAACACTGAAGCTTTCTTT
TRBJ2-4 | TRBV20-1 | - | - | 15 | CSARGRGRVKNIQYF | TGCAGTGCTAGAGGGAGGGGGAGAGTCAAAAACATTCAGTACTTC
TRBJ2-1 | TRBV24-1 | - | - | 14 | CATGPISGNNEQFF | TGTGCCACAGGCCCAATATCTGGGAACAATGAGCAGTTCTTC
TRBJ1-1 | TRBV20-1 | TRBD1 | - | 16 | CSARDVKRQGNTEAFF | TGCAGTGCTAGAGATGTGAAAAGACAGGGCAACACTGAAGCTTTCTTT
TRBJ1-2 | TRBV11-2 | TRBD1 | - | 15 | CASSLASGGSYGYTF | TGTGCCAGCAGCTTAGCCTCAGGGGGCAGCTATGGCTACACCTTC
TRBJ2-3 | TRBV5-1 | - | - | 15 | CASSQGQFGTDTQYF | TGCGCCAGCAGCCAGGGACAATTCGGCACAGATACGCAGTATTTT
TRBJ1-5 | TRBV7-8 | - | few | 15 | CASSLADISNQPQHF | TGTGCCAGCAGCTTAGCCGACATTAGCAATCAGCCCCAGCATTTT
TRBJ1-2 | TRBV10-3 | - | - | 12 | CAISPQGYGYTF | TGTGCCATCAGTCCACAGGGATACGGCTACACCTTC
TRBJ1-2 | TRBV20-1 | - | few | 14 | CSARQTGVLMGYTF | TGCAGTGCTAGGCAGACGGGAGTCTTGATGGGCTACACCTTC
TRBJ2-1 | TRBV6-1 | TRBD1 | - | 15 | CASSSTGRSYNEQFF | TGTGCCAGCAGCTCGACAGGGCGATCCTACAATGAGCAGTTCTTC
TRBJ2-1 | TRBV15 | TRBD1 | few | 16 | CATSGEPTGDYNEQFF | TGTGCCACCAGCGGTGAACCGACAGGGGACTACAATGAGCAGTTCTTC
TRBJ2-4 | TRBV2 | - | - | 15 | CASSEERPGKNIQYF | TGTGCCAGCAGTGAAGAGCGTCCTGGCAAAAACATTCAGTACTTC
TRBJ2-5 | TRBV28 | - | - | 14 | CASSSGGTGETQYF | TGTGCCAGCAGTTCCGGCGGGACGGGGGAGACCCAGTACTTC
TRBJ2-5 | TRBV28 | - | many | 13 | CASSLVAQETQYF | TGTGCCAGCAGCCTTGTTGCCCAAGAGACCCAGTACTTC
TRBJ2-1 | TRBV28 | - | few | 15 | CASSPTGTAYNEQFF | TGTGCCAGCAGCCCGACCGGGACGGCCTACAATGAGCAGTTCTTC
TRBJ1-5 | TRBV27 | TRBD1 | - | 16 | CASSLGSSGGRQPQHF | TGTGCCAGCAGTTTAGGGTCATCAGGGGGCCGTCAGCCCCAGCATTTT
TRBJ1-4 | TRBV15 | - | - | 14 | CATSRDRQGGKLFF | TGTGCCACCAGCAGAGATCGTCAGGGAGGAAAACTGTTTTTT
TRBJ2-4 | TRBV2 | - | few | 13 | CASSETSKNIQYF | TGTGCCAGCAGTGAGACTTCCAAAAACATTCAGTACTTC
TRBJ1-5 | TRBV20-1 | TRBD1 | few | 16 | CSAPKDGTGDNQPQHF | TGCAGTGCTCCAAAAGACGGGACAGGGGATAATCAGCCCCAGCATTTT
TRBJ2-7 | TRBV2 | TRBD1 | - | 14 | CASRTTGTAYEQYF | TGTGCCAGCAGGACCACAGGGACAGCCTACGAGCAGTACTTC
TRBJ1-1 | TRBV10-3 | - | - | 12 | CAIGGGAERAFF | TGTGCCATCGGTGGAGGGGCAGAGCGAGCTTTCTTT
TRBJ2-7 | TRBV6-2/TRBV6-3 | TRBD1 | - | 17 | CASSYSIGDRASYEQYF | TGTGCCAGCAGTTACTCGATTGGGGACAGGGCCTCCTACGAGCAGTACTTC
TRBJ2-3 | TRBV19 | - | few | 15 | CASRVVGKDTDTQYF | TGTGCCAGTAGGGTCGTGGGGAAGGACACAGATACGCAGTATTTT
TRBJ2-5 | TRBV4-2 | - | few | 15 | CASSQDRPGQETQYF | TGTGCCAGCAGCCAAGATAGGCCGGGACAAGAGACCCAGTACTTC
TRBJ2-7 | TRBV6-1 | TRBD1 | - | 14 | CASNPGQGVYEQYF | TGTGCCAGCAACCCGGGACAGGGAGTCTACGAGCAGTACTTC
TRBJ1-5 | TRBV6-1 | - | - | 12 | CASKDSNQPQHF | TGTGCCAGCAAGGACAGCAATCAGCCCCAGCATTTT
TRBJ2-1 | TRBV20-1 | TRBD2 | - | 13 | CSARDYSYNEQFF | TGCAGTGCACGGGACTACTCCTATAATGAGCAGTTCTTC
TRBJ2-3 | TRBV20-1 | TRBD2 | - | 14 | CSDFSAGSTNTQYF | TGCAGTGATTTTTCAGCGGGGTCCACAAATACGCAGTATTTT
TRBJ2-7 | TRBV15 | - | few | 14 | CATSRVGLEYEQYF | TGTGCCACCAGCAGAGTGGGTCTCGAATACGAGCAGTACTTC
TRBJ2-2 | TRBV4-1 | - | - | 13 | CASSQINSGELFF | TGCGCCAGCAGCCAAATCAATTCCGGGGAGCTGTTTTTT